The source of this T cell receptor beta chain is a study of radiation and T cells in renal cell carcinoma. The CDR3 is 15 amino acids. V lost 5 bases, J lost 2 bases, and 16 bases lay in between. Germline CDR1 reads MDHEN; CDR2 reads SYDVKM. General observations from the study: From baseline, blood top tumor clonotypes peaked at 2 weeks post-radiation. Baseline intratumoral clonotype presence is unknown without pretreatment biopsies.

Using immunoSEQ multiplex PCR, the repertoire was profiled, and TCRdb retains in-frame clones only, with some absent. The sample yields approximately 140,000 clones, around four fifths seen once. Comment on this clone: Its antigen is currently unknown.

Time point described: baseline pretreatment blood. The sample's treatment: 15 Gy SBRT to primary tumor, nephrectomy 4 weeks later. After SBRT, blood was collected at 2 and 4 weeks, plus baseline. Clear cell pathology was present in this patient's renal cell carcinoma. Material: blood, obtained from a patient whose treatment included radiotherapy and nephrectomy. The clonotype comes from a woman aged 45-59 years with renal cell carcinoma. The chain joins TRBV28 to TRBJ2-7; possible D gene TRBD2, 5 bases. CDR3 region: CASSPSRGRAYEQYF. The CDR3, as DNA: TGTGCCAGCAGTCCCTCTCGGGGTAGGGCCTACGAGCAGTACTTC.